This TCR beta chain was found in a study of blood T cell repertoires in COVID-19. The method was immunoSEQ multiplex PCR; TCRdb's version includes in-frame clones alone and lacks a portion of them. The sample has approximately 140,000 clones, around 80% seen once. V lost 9 bases to trimming and J lost 6 bases; unmatched junction nucleotides: 6. Germline CDR1 is SNHLY and CDR2 is FYNNEI. This CDR3 region has 13 residues. The chain carries TRBV2 and TRBJ2-1; 9 nucleotides line up with TRBD1. The sequence came from a human donor with acute or convalescent COVID-19. The donor label of this sample is uncertain. The specimen was peripheral blood. The DNA of the CDR3 is TGTGCCAGTCGGACAGGGGCCAGCAATGAGCAGTTCTTC. It specifies CASRTGASNEQFF.